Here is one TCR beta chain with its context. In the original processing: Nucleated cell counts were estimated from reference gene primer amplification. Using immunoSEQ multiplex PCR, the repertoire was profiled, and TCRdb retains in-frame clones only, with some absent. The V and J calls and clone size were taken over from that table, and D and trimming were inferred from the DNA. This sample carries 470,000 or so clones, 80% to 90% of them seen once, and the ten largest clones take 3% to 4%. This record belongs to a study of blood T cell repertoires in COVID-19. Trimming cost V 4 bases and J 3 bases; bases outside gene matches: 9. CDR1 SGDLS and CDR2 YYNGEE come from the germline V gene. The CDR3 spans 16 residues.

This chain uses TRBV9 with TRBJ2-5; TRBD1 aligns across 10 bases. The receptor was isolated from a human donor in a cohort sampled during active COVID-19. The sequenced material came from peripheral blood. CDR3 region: CASSSPLGTGEETQYF. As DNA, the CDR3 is TGTGCCAGCAGCTCCCCCCTAGGGACAGGGGAAGAGACCCAGTACTTC.